This is a list of T cell receptor beta chains from one sample in a study of PD-1 blockade in classical Hodgkin lymphoma. TCRdb's table, derived via immunoSEQ multiplex PCR, lists solely in-frame clones and lacks some. Altogether 26,000 or so clones are present, roughly 62% being singletons, with the ten largest covering 10% to 15%. Specimen: peripheral blood mononuclear cells (PBMCs), collected before the second cycle of nivolumab. The receptors were gathered from a human donor with classical Hodgkin lymphoma. The conserved cysteine and the conserved F or W are not part of the CDR3 here.

TRBV9	15	TRBJ2-2	ASSVETGGSRTGELF
TRBV7-3	11	TRBJ1-2	ASSDVGGYGYT
TRBV18	13	TRBJ2-3	ASSPGGLATDTQY
TRBV5-1	13	TRBJ1-3	ASSFGREGGNTIY
TRBV4-1	14	TRBJ2-3	ASRQWDRGSTDTQY
TRBV30	10	TRBJ1-5	AWSRDNQPQH
TRBV7-2	11	TRBJ1-1	ASSLDRNTEAF
TRBV7-2	13	TRBJ2-1	ASSLRRASYNEQF
TRBV10-3	12	TRBJ1-1	AIGGRGVNTEAF
TRBV5-1	13	TRBJ1-2	ASSPAQFYRYGYT
TRBV5-1	13	TRBJ2-3	ASSHDGGSTDTQY
TRBV5-1	11	TRBJ2-3	ASSFWITDTQY
TRBV19	13	-	ASKLSSGDFHEQY
TRBV19	12	TRBJ1-6	ASSMVFRHSPLH
TRBV9	11	TRBJ2-5	ASSGARDETQY
TRBV4-3	12	TRBJ2-3	ASSPGTLVRTQY
TRBV6-6	13	TRBJ1-4	ASRLPTTTNEKLF
TRBV4-1	11	TRBJ1-4	ASTPQGSEKLF
TRBV27	12	TRBJ2-7	ASSPRQGAYEQY
TRBV5-1	14	TRBJ2-1	ASSTGTSGTNNEQF
TRBV30	11	TRBJ2-1	AWSVAPYNEQF
TRBV2	11	TRBJ1-2	ASSPGTGDGYT
TRBV6-5	13	TRBJ2-7	ASKREREMAYEQY
TRBV7-8	9	TRBJ1-3	ASSLESAIY
TRBV5-4	11	TRBJ1-2	ASSLGGNYGYT
TRBV5-1	14	TRBJ2-1	ASSLGRPGGSNEQF
TRBV11-1	13	TRBJ2-7	ASSLYGQGAREQY
TRBV19	10	TRBJ1-2	ASSDRYYGYT
TRBV28	15	TRBJ2-3	ASSRWDLAGGPDTQY
TRBV28	11	TRBJ1-2	ASGQPANYGYT
TRBV7-9	11	TRBJ1-2	ASRKQGPYGYT
TRBV4-3	12	TRBJ2-7	ASSQARRGYEQY
TRBV27	14	TRBJ2-3	ASSFSRTSGSDTQY
TRBV30	9	TRBJ2-5	AWRIGETQY
TRBV18	12	TRBJ2-3	ASSSDRGTDTQY
TRBV6-5	12	TRBJ1-6	ASREDGTNSPLH
TRBV9	12	TRBJ2-3	ASSVGGSPDTQY
TRBV18	12	TRBJ1-1	ASSPPGVVTEAF
TRBV10-3	11	TRBJ1-1	AISSVQGSEAF
TRBV30	11	TRBJ2-4	AWTDGAKNIQY
TRBV4-3	13	TRBJ1-5	ASSQIDRERQPQH
TRBV4-3	13	TRBJ2-3	ASSQDFGGPDTQY
TRBV6-5	10	TRBJ1-2	ASSYGDYGYT
TRBV28	13	TRBJ2-5	ASSFSGGAGETQY
TRBV25-1	14	TRBJ2-5	ASSGHQTGRSETQY
TRBV19	14	TRBJ1-5	ASSTQGMGSNQPQH
TRBV29-1	12	TRBJ1-2	SVLTGHLNYGYT
TRBV7-9	16	TRBJ2-1	ASSSLDWGGGSYNEQF
TRBV18	14	TRBJ1-1	ASSPPVWGGLAEAF
TRBV7-2	12	TRBJ1-1	ASSPGRGNTEAF
TRBV7-2	13	TRBJ2-5	ASSRTSGLRETQY
TRBV6-5	13	TRBJ2-5	ASSYTDRAQETQY
TRBV7-9	14	TRBJ1-4	ASSLEQAIKNEKLF
TRBV5-1	14	TRBJ1-4	ASSLDGGAKNEKLF